One and the same sample provided the 2 T cell receptor beta chains below, sequenced in a study of post-analysis software for immune sequencing data. Prepared TCR beta cDNA libraries contained unique molecular identifiers. MiXCR was run by TCRdb on the PCR reads, yielding one entry per CDR3 protein. The sample records some 700,000 distinct CDR3 sequences, 59% being singletons. Antigens for these TCRs are unknown. Study-wide results and limits: About 5 TRBV segments were more frequent in patients than controls; TRBV5-6, TRBV5-1 and TRBV20-1 belonged to this group.

The material sequenced was blood. The receptors here all came from a girl aged 2-10 years with multiple sclerosis.

This chain links TRBV2 with TRBJ2-7; 11 bases line up with TRBD2. The V gene end was trimmed by 10 bases and the J gene end by 2 bases; junction bases not matched to a gene: 4. Germline loops: CDR1 SNHLY, CDR2 FYNNEI. The CDR3 extends over 13 amino acids. CDR3 sequence (DNA): TGTGCCACCTTGACTAGCGGGGCCTACGAGCAGTACTTC. As protein: CATLTSGAYEQYF.

J is TRBJ2-1 and V is TRBV14; the match to TRBD1 covers 9 bases. The CDR3 totals 15 residues. J was trimmed by 9 bases and V by 3 bases; bases with no gene match: 9. Germline CDR1 reads SGHDN; CDR2 reads FVKESK. The CDR3 spells CASSQGTGSWTEQFF. The CDR3 region has the DNA TGTGCCAGCAGCCAGGGGACAGGGTCATGGACTGAGCAGTTCTTC.